The present TCR beta chain was sequenced within a study of T cell changes during pregnancy in multiple sclerosis. The CDR3 has 14 amino acids. Trimming removed 2 bases at V and 0 bases at J, with 7 bases between. Germline V gene data show CDR1 as SNHLY and CDR2 as FYNNEI. Sequencing was performed with immunoSEQ multiplex PCR; in TCRdb, only in-frame clones are kept and a portion is missing. The table has over 65,000 clones, about 90% seen once; the top ten hold around 0.86%. The chain has TRBV2 and TRBJ2-5; D gene ambiguous. This clonotype originated in a female donor with multiple sclerosis, enrolled in a pregnancy study. The input for sequencing was peripheral blood, taken in the second trimester of pregnancy. DNA of the CDR3: TGTGCCAGCAGTGAAAAAGCGTACCAAGAGACCCAGTACTTC. It translates to CASSEKAYQETQYF.